This TCR beta chain is drawn from a study of cytomegalovirus exposure and HLA in healthy donors. Study outcomes and limitations: The investigators catalogued 150 or so TCR beta chains as cytomegalovirus-associated. In a later analysis, parvovirus B19, influenza, CMV and Epstein-Barr virus appeared linked to several top co-occurrence clusters. Analyses of presence and absence presupposed an approximately uniform sequencing depth across donors. Published work reported that the classifier diagnosed cytomegalovirus status with high specificity and sensitivity.

As concerns this clone: What it binds is unknown.

The CDR3 runs to 17 residues. V was trimmed by 0 bases and J by 3 bases, leaving 16 bases between them. The primer mix had 60 Vbeta and 13 Jbeta primers. Profiled with immunoSEQ multiplex PCR; TCRdb holds only in-frame clones, not every one. The sample carries some 100,000 clones, roughly 85% recorded once. The specimen was PBMCs. J is TRBJ1-5 and V is TRBV5-3; perhaps TRBD1 as D (6 bases). TRBV5-3 is marked as an open reading frame, function uncertain. This clonotype was sampled from a man between 25 and 39 years old in good health and CMV-seronegative. In DNA, the CDR3 is TGTGCCAGAAGCTTGGAAAGTTGTCAGGGGTACAATCAGCCCCAGCATTTT. It yields the protein CARSLESCQGYNQPQHF.